The source of this TCR beta chain is a study of PD-L1 blockade in urothelial cancer. Study summary: Dosed intravenously at 1,200 mg every 3 weeks, atezolizumab was initiated by patients in the mid-2010s.

Described time point: pretreatment peripheral blood. Between 1 and 8 samples, pretreatment and on-treatment, were given by each patient. Of note for this clone: Its antigen remains unidentified.

The repertoire was sequenced with immunoSEQ multiplex PCR; TCRdb's copy has only in-frame clones and lacks some. The sample consists of roughly 52,000 clones, over 65% of them appearing once. The CDR3 is 15 residues long. V shed 5 bases and J shed 2 bases, with 19 bases lying between them. Germline loops: CDR1 SQVTM, CDR2 ANQGSEA. Study-level points and caveats: At 3 weeks on treatment, tumor-associated clones expanded more with durable benefit.

V gene TRBV29-1 combines with J gene TRBJ2-7; D may be TRBD1 (5 bases). Specimen: PBMCs, collected around atezolizumab (anti-PD-L1) treatment. This clonotype was obtained from a man over 45 with urothelial cancer. CDR3 sequence reads: CSVFGPHRSTYEQYF. The CDR3 DNA is TGCAGCGTTTTTGGGCCCCACAGGAGCACCTACGAGCAGTACTTC.